Shown below are 15 T cell receptor beta chains from a single sample sequenced in a study of cytomegalovirus exposure and HLA in healthy donors. The repertoire was sequenced with immunoSEQ multiplex PCR; TCRdb's copy has only in-frame clones and lacks some. The repertoire consists of 220,000 or so clones, with roughly 91% occurring once and the leading ten covering about 2%. What was sequenced was PBMCs. The receptors derive from a woman between 18 and 30 years old in good health and CMV-seropositive.

The chain is built from TRBV6-1 and TRBJ2-1, with 7 bases aligning to TRBD2. CDR3 size: 12 residues. Germline values: CDR1 MNHNS, CDR2 SASEGT. The V segment lost 3 bases and the J segment 13 bases; nucleotides outside the gene matches: 6. The CDR3 spells CASSDPSGTQFF. CDR3 nucleotide sequence: TGTGCCAGCAGTGATCCTAGCGGAACACAGTTCTTC.

The V call is TRBV28, the J call TRBJ1-1; D is possibly TRBD1 (6 bases). The germline V gene encodes CDR1 MDHEN and CDR2 SYDVKM. The CDR3 is 13 residues long. V dropped 5 bases and J dropped 5 bases, with 12 bases sitting between them. The CDR3: CASSPPQGTEAFF. The CDR3 DNA reads as TGTGCCAGCAGTCCCCCCCAGGGGACTGAAGCTTTCTTT. Drawing the rest from reference TRBV28 and TRBJ1-1, the complete variable domain is DVKVTQSSRYLVKRTGEKVFLECVQDMDHENMFWYRQDPGLGLRLIYFSYDVKMKEKGDIPEGYSVSREKKERFSLILESASTNQTSMYLCASSPPQGTEAFFGQGTRLTVV.

The chain carries TRBV5-1 and TRBJ1-5; 7 nucleotides agree with TRBD1. The length of the CDR3 is 14 residues. The J segment lost 2 bases and the V segment lost 5 bases, leaving 4 bases of the junction unmatched. Germline V gene lookup returns CDR1 SGHRS and CDR2 YFSETQ. CDR3 bases: TGCGCCAGCAGGCCCGGGACAGGCAATCAGCCCCAGCATTTT. This codes for CASRPGTGNQPQHF.

The chain employs TRBV4-1 and TRBJ2-5; TRBD1 matches 8 bases. V gave up 5 bases and J gave up 4 bases; unmatched junction bases: 3. The CDR3 contains 13 residues. Germline V gene lookup returns CDR1 MGHRA and CDR2 YSYEKL. The DNA of the CDR3 is TGCGCCAGCAGCACTACAGGGGGAGAGACCCAGTACTTC. Protein product: CASSTTGGETQYF.

The chain recombines TRBV28 with TRBJ1-4; the match to TRBD1 covers 8 bases. The CDR3 consists of 15 residues. Germline loops: CDR1 MDHEN, CDR2 SYDVKM. Trimming removed 7 bases from V and 5 bases from J; junction bases left unmatched: 9. In DNA, the CDR3 is TGTGCCAGCAACACCCGTGGGACAGGAAATGAAAAACTGTTTTTT. Protein: CASNTRGTGNEKLFF.

This chain connects TRBV25-1 to TRBJ1-5; D unresolved. The CDR3 loop spans 15 amino acids. Trimming removed 5 bases from V and 0 bases from J, with 11 bases in between. CDR1 and CDR2 from the germline V gene are MGHDK and SYGVNS. The CDR3: CASSPESFSNQPQHF. CDR3 bases: TGTGCCAGCAGTCCAGAATCCTTTAGCAATCAGCCCCAGCATTTT.

The chain couples TRBV27 to TRBJ1-1; 9 bases are shared with TRBD1. CDR1 and CDR2 from the germline V gene are MNHEY and SMNVEV (reference sequence). The V gene end was trimmed by 8 bases and the J gene end by 5 bases; junction bases not matched to a gene: 6. This CDR3 comprises 13 residues. The CDR3 DNA reads as TGTGCCAGCGGCTGGGACAGGGATACTGAAGCTTTCTTT. Protein sequence: CASGWDRDTEAFF.

The V and J genes are TRBV9 and TRBJ2-7; TRBD1 agrees at 7 bases. In germline, CDR1 is SGDLS, CDR2 YYNGEE. The CDR3 covers 15 residues. The trim removed 4 bases at V and 0 bases at J, leaving 7 bases unmatched. CDR3 nucleotides: TGTGCCAGCAGCCTTACCGGGACAGCCTCCTACGAGCAGTACTTC. It codes for CASSLTGTASYEQYF.

The chain uses TRBV6-5 and TRBJ2-7, with TRBD2 identical over 11 bases. With V trimmed by 6 bases and J by 6 bases, 7 bases remained unmatched. Germline V gene lookup returns CDR1 MNHEY and CDR2 SVGAGI. This CDR3 spans 14 amino acids. CDR3 loop: CASSLVAGGLEQYF. For the CDR3, the DNA is TGTGCCAGCAGCCTTGTAGCGGGAGGGCTCGAGCAGTACTTC.

This clone was detected only once. V gene TRBV2 combines with J gene TRBJ2-1, with TRBD2 identical over 7 bases. Trimming removed 7 bases from V and 7 bases from J; junction bases left unmatched: 7. The V gene's germline CDR1 is SNHLY and CDR2 FYNNEI. The CDR3 covers 13 residues. The CDR3 DNA reads as TGTGCCAGCACCGACGGGGGGTGGAATGAGCAGTTCTTC. Translated: CASTDGGWNEQFF.

The CDR3 is CASSPSRTGNNEQFF. In DNA form, the CDR3 reads TGTGCCAGCAGCCCAAGCCGAACAGGGAACAATGAGCAGTTCTTC. This chain links TRBV7-3 with TRBJ2-1, with TRBD1 as a possible D gene (6 bases). Germline CDR1 SGHTA, CDR2 FQGTGA. The CDR3 extends over 15 amino acids. V lost 5 bases, J lost 5 bases, and 16 bases lay in between.

The chain is built from TRBV28 and TRBJ2-6; tentative D call: TRBD2 (6 bases). Germline V gene data show CDR1 as MDHEN and CDR2 as SYDVKM. The V and J ends lost 7 bases and 0 bases respectively, with 22 bases between them. This CDR3 spans 19 amino acids. The CDR3 nucleotides read TGTGCCAGCACCAAACATTATGGGGAGCGGGTCTCTGGGGCCAACGTCCTGACTTTC. Protein sequence: CASTKHYGERVSGANVLTF.

Note on this clone: The germline gene is not matched at one end of the junction; a read error may be the cause. This chain links TRBV19 with TRBJ1-5; 7 positions agree with TRBD1. The CDR3 has 16 residues. Germline assignment: CDR1 LNHDA and CDR2 SQIVND (reference sequence). The CDR3, as DNA: TGTGCCATTAGTAGGGGGCAGGGGGATAGCAATCAGCCCCAGCATTTT. Residues: CAISRGQGDSNQPQHF.

The chain joins TRBV6-4 to TRBJ1-2, with TRBD1 identical over 10 bases. The CDR3 sequence is 14 residues long. J was trimmed by 6 bases and V by 6 bases; bases with no gene match: 7. CDR1 MRHNA and CDR2 SNTAGT come from the germline V gene. Written as DNA, the CDR3 is TGTGCCAGCAGCGCGAGAGGGACAGGGGATGGCTACACCTTC. Protein sequence: CASSARGTGDGYTF.

V is TRBV7-9 and J is TRBJ2-1; the match to TRBD2 covers 9 bases. From germline, CDR1 is SEHNR and CDR2 FQNEAQ (reference sequence). V lost 5 bases, J lost 9 bases, and 14 bases stayed unmatched. The CDR3 totals 16 residues. The CDR3 here is CASSPSGTSFVTEQFF. As DNA, the CDR3 is TGTGCCAGCAGCCCTTCCGGGACTAGCTTCGTCACTGAGCAGTTCTTC.